This T cell receptor (beta chain) was sequenced in a study of siplizumab effects on memory and regulatory T cells. Points from the study as a whole: Sequences below about 10^-5 frequency were poorly captured, limiting mapping of alloreactive clones. Naive T cells were seemingly more diverse than memory cells, and major contributions to the alloresponse seemed to be made by them. On average, about 70% of mappable alloreactive CD4+ clones were Treg-derived under siplizumab, against about 27% in controls.

TCRdb's table, derived via immunoSEQ multiplex PCR, lists solely in-frame clones and lacks some. The data show 75,000 to 100,000 clones, 90% to 95% seen once. For this clone: Its antigen is undetermined.

CDR3 length: 13 residues. Trimming cost V 4 bases and J 3 bases, with 11 bases left between them. The germline V gene encodes CDR1 SGHRS and CDR2 YFSETQ. The receptor's source is a human donor in good health. Sequenced input: non-Treg CD4+ T cells sorted from blood. V gene TRBV5-1 combines with J gene TRBJ2-7; D uncertain. The CDR3 DNA sequence: TGCGCCAGCAGCCCCGGCCCTGACTACGAGCAGTACTTC. It encodes CASSPGPDYEQYF.